This is a list of T cell receptor beta chains from one sample in a study of technical replicates of blood from a handful of donors. Repertoires were generated with immunoSEQ multiplex PCR, while TCRdb's copy carries only in-frame clones and drops some. The table has tens of thousands of clones, approximately 94% seen once. Sequenced input: PBMCs. The receptors were gathered from a human donor in good health. Some clones in this sample may be carry-over from other donors' samples. Both conserved end residues are part of each CDR3. Each record gives: V gene, J gene, clone size, D gene, CDR3 DNA, CDR3 protein. D genes are given only for firm matches. Clone size is shown for a subset of rows, as once, few, many or a class of expanded clone.

TRBV5-6,TRBJ2-1,NA,NA,TGTGCCAGCAGCTTGGGGGCGGTGCTAGCGAGAGACAATGAGCAGTTCTTC,CASSLGAVLARDNEQFF
TRBV4-3,TRBJ1-2,NA,NA,TGCGCCAGCAGCCCTTTAGGACAGTCCCCTAACTATGGCTACACCTTC,CASSPLGQSPNYGYTF
TRBV6-5,TRBJ1-2,NA,TRBD1,TGTGCCAGCAGACCCCGGGACAGGCATAGGGATGGCTACGCCTTC,CASRPRDRHRDGYAF
TRBV7-3,TRBJ2-5,NA,NA,TGTGCCAGCAGCTTAGGAGCCCTGGAGACCCAGTACTTC,CASSLGALETQYF
TRBV6-4,TRBJ1-5,NA,NA,TGTGCCAGCAGTGAGGGAGAACATCAGCCCCAGCATTTT,CASSEGEHQPQHF
TRBV9,TRBJ1-4,NA,TRBD1,TGTGCCAGCAGCTTCTCCGGGACAGGGAATGAAAAACTGTTTTTT,CASSFSGTGNEKLFF
TRBV4-3,TRBJ2-1,NA,NA,TGCGCCAGCAGCCAAGATGTACCGGGGAGCTCCTACAATGAGCAGTTCTTC,CASSQDVPGSSYNEQFF
TRBV9,TRBJ2-3,NA,TRBD2,TGTGCCAGCAGCGTAGGCGGCGGGGGGGCCGTAGATACGCAGTATTTT,CASSVGGGGAVDTQYF
TRBV11-3,TRBJ2-1,NA,NA,TGTGCCAGCAGCTTAGAGTCTAGCTCTAATGAGCAGTTCTTC,CASSLESSSNEQFF
TRBV15,TRBJ2-1,NA,NA,TGTGCCACCAGCAGTCGGGAGCGGGCGACCTACAATGAGCAGTTCTTC,CATSSRERATYNEQFF
TRBV11-2,TRBJ2-1,NA,TRBD2,TGTGCCAGCAGCTTAGATAGGGGGCTAGCGGGAGCGCTTGAGCAGTTCTTC,CASSLDRGLAGALEQFF
TRBV10-3,TRBJ2-1,NA,TRBD2,TGTGCCATCAGCGGACTAGCGGGAGGTAATTCCTACAATGAGCAGTTCTTC,CAISGLAGGNSYNEQFF
TRBV2,TRBJ1-2,NA,NA,TGTGCCAGCAGTGAAGCCCTCTTGGGGGGAGCTAACTATGGCTACACCTTC,CASSEALLGGANYGYTF
TRBV9,TRBJ1-4,NA,NA,TGTGCCAGCAGCGTATACGGGCAGGAGGGTGAAAAACTGTTTTTT,CASSVYGQEGEKLFF
TRBV7-3,TRBJ2-3,NA,TRBD1,TGTGCCAGCAGCGGGACAGGGGCGAACACAGATACGCAGTATTTT,CASSGTGANTDTQYF
TRBV30,TRBJ2-6,NA,TRBD1,TGTGCCTGGAGGGTGCGGGACAGGTTCCCGGCTGGGGCCAACGTCCTGACTTTC,CAWRVRDRFPAGANVLTF
TRBV7-2,TRBJ1-5,NA,TRBD1,TGTGCCAGCAGCTTGAGACAGGGACCAAATCAGCCCCAGCATTTT,CASSLRQGPNQPQHF
TRBV5-1,TRBJ2-4,NA,NA,TGCGCCAGCAGCTTGGGACCGGGACAACGAGCCAAAAACATTCAGTACTTC,CASSLGPGQRAKNIQYF
TRBV5-1,TRBJ1-2,few,NA,TGCGCCAGCAGCTTGGGCAGGGTTTATGGCTACACCTTC,CASSLGRVYGYTF
TRBV5-5,TRBJ1-6,NA,NA,TGTGCCAGCAGCTTGTCGGGGACTTCAGCCCTCCACTTT,CASSLSGTSALHF
TRBV10-3,TRBJ2-1,NA,NA,TGTGCCATCAGCGGGGAGCTAGCGCTTTTTAGCTCCTACAATGAGCAGTTCTTC,CAISGELALFSSYNEQFF
TRBV6-6,TRBJ1-2,NA,NA,TGTGCCGGGACTGGGGGGAATAACTATGGCTACACCTTC,CAGTGGNNYGYTF
TRBV7-3,TRBJ1-6,NA,NA,TGTGCCAGCAGCTTAACTTCGACAGGCAATTCACCCCTCCACTTT,CASSLTSTGNSPLHF
TRBV5-1,TRBJ2-7,NA,TRBD2,TGCGCCAGCAGCTTGGGCGTTAGCGGGGACCCCTACGAGCAGTACTTC,CASSLGVSGDPYEQYF
TRBV4-3,TRBJ1-5,NA,NA,TGCGCCAGCAGCCAAGTTGGTGACGGGACTTATAGCAATCAGCCCCAGCATTTT,CASSQVGDGTYSNQPQHF
TRBV6-4,TRBJ2-1,NA,TRBD1,TGTGCCAGCAGTGTATCCGGGACAGAGTCCTACAATGAGCAGTTCTTC,CASSVSGTESYNEQFF
TRBV6-1,TRBJ2-1,once,TRBD2,TGTGCCAGCACTTCGACTAGCGGGAGGTCAGGAGAGCAGTTCTTC,CASTSTSGRSGEQFF